The 17 T cell receptor beta chains given below trace back to one sample, sequenced in a study of T cells in Graves' hyperthyroidism and ophthalmopathy. The investigators amplified TCR beta CDR3 regions from RNA transcripts. HTBI primers drove first-round RT-PCR of the TCR CDR3. MiXCR was run by TCRdb on the multiplex PCR reads, yielding one entry per CDR3 protein. The sample includes some 360,000 distinct CDR3 sequences, 15% to 20% of them seen just once. Sample: blood. The receptors shown here come from a woman in her thirties or forties with Graves' ophthalmopathy.

This clonotype was found once. The chain has TRBV6-7 and TRBJ1-5; maybe TRBD1 (6 bases). TRBV6-7 is an open reading frame whose function is uncertain. Trimming removed 6 bases at V and 5 bases at J, with 17 bases between. The CDR3 is made up of 15 amino acids. CDR3 bases: TGTGCCAGCAGACTGACGGAGCAGGGGTATCAGCCCCAGCATTTT. Translated: CASRLTEQGYQPQHF.

This clonotype appeared many times. The genes are TRBV28 and TRBJ2-7, with D uncertain. Germline V gives CDR1 MDHEN, CDR2 SYDVKM. This CDR3 has 13 residues. V lost 4 bases to trimming and J lost 7 bases, with 14 bases between them. CDR3 nucleotide sequence: TGTGCCAGCAGTTCCAAGACCTTACGGGAGCAGTACTTC. Amino acid sequence: CASSSKTLREQYF.

This clonotype was found many times. V and J are TRBV19 and TRBJ2-2; D is possibly TRBD1 (7 bases). Trimming removed 3 bases at V and 5 bases at J, with 16 bases between. The CDR3 spans 16 residues. Per the germline V gene, CDR1 is LNHDA and CDR2 is SQIVND (reference sequence). This CDR3 is CASSIGGGAGTGELFF. CDR3 DNA: TGTGCCAGTAGTATCGGAGGGGGCGCCGGAACCGGGGAGCTGTTTTTT.

Ten or more counts support this clonotype. The chain couples TRBV7-9 to TRBJ2-5; the match to TRBD2 covers 7 bases. Germline V CDR1 and CDR2: SEHNR, FQNEAQ (reference sequence). The CDR3 loop spans 17 amino acids. V lost 0 bases, J lost 2 bases, and 9 bases stayed unmatched. This chain's CDR3 is CASSLALLAGPQETQYF. CDR3 nucleotide sequence: TGTGCCAGCAGCTTAGCGCTATTAGCGGGCCCGCAAGAGACCCAGTACTTC. The entire variable domain, with the rest obtained from reference TRBV7-9 and TRBJ2-5, is as follows: DTGVSQNPRHKITKRGQNVTFRCDPISEHNRLYWYRQTLGQGPEFLTYFQNEAQLEKSRLLSDRFSAERPKGSFSTLEIQRTEQGDSAMYLCASSLALLAGPQETQYFGPGTRLLVL.

The chain recombines TRBV18 with TRBJ2-7, with TRBD2 as a possible D gene (6 bases). Trimming stripped 2 bases from V and 5 bases from J, with 13 bases between. Germline V gene data show CDR1 as KGHSH and CDR2 as LQKENI. The CDR3 contains 14 residues. This chain's CDR3 is CASSPRLASDEQYF. The CDR3, as DNA: TGTGCCAGCTCACCAAGGCTAGCGTCGGACGAGCAGTACTTC.

The V call is TRBV27, the J call TRBJ1-5, with unresolved D. Germline CDR1 is MNHEY and CDR2 is SMNVEV (reference sequence). V shed 3 bases and J shed 3 bases, with 6 bases lying between them. The CDR3 runs to 13 residues. CDR3: CASSFQLNQPQHF. CDR3 sequence (DNA): TGTGCCAGCAGTTTCCAACTCAATCAGCCCCAGCATTTT.

This clonotype was recorded at least ten times. The chain uses TRBV20-1 and TRBJ1-2, with TRBD1 matching 9 bases. Germline V gene lookup returns CDR1 DFQATT and CDR2 SNEGSKA (reference sequence). This CDR3 is built from 15 residues. Trimming cost V 0 bases and J 8 bases; bases outside gene matches: 10. The CDR3 DNA reads TGCAGTGCTAGAGAATCGGGACAGGGAGGTAGAGGCTACACCTTC. It translates to CSARESGQGGRGYTF.

This clonotype was recorded at least ten times. The chain couples TRBV10-2 to TRBJ2-5; D not resolved. CDR1 is WSHSY and CDR2 is SAAADI in the germline V gene. CDR3 length: 11 amino acids. Trimming removed 10 bases from V and 6 bases from J, with 12 bases in between. This CDR3 reads CATAGEKTQYF. The CDR3, as DNA: TGCGCCACCGCTGGGGAAAAGACCCAGTACTTC.

This chain uses TRBV6-1 with TRBJ1-1; D unresolved. V lost 3 bases and J lost 9, with 11 bases in between. Germline values: CDR1 MNHNS, CDR2 SASEGT. The CDR3 sequence is 12 residues long. This CDR3 is CASSDTSGKAFF. CDR3 DNA: TGTGCCAGCAGTGACACCTCGGGAAAAGCTTTCTTT.

This clonotype has at least ten counts. The chain joins TRBV20-1 to TRBJ1-5, with D possibly being TRBD1 (5 bases). The germline V and J ends were trimmed by 2 bases and 5 bases, with 19 bases remaining between them. Germline loops: CDR1 DFQATT, CDR2 SNEGSKA (reference sequence). There are 16 residues in the CDR3. In DNA, the CDR3 is TGCAGTGCTAGAAACTACCTCCGGGGAGGGGATCAGCCCCAGCATTTT. It codes for CSARNYLRGGDQPQHF.

This clonotype was detected many times. This rearrangement joins TRBV7-2 to TRBJ2-5; 8 bases line up with TRBD2. Germline V lookup: CDR1 SGHTA, CDR2 FQGNSA. The CDR3 length is 16 residues. Unmatched junction bases numbered 7, after V lost 3 bases and J lost 1 base. This chain's CDR3 is CASSLGRLAGQETQYF. The CDR3 region has the DNA TGTGCCAGCAGCTTGGGCAGGCTAGCGGGCCAAGAGACCCAGTACTTC.

This clonotype was recorded at least ten times. The chain joins TRBV7-2 to TRBJ2-5; D is perhaps TRBD1 (7 bases). The CDR3 covers 15 residues. The V gene's germline CDR1 is SGHTA and CDR2 FQGNSA. V gave up 5 bases and J gave up 5 bases, with 18 bases separating them. In nucleotides, the CDR3 is TGTGCCAGCAGCCGACAGGGAGGTGAACGGGAGACCCAGTACTTC. As protein: CASSRQGGERETQYF.

This clonotype was picked up many times. V is TRBV28 and J is TRBJ1-1; the D gene is possibly TRBD1 (5 bases). Germline CDR1 is MDHEN and CDR2 is SYDVKM. The CDR3 has 15 amino acids. Trimming pared 3 bases from V and 3 bases from J, leaving 14 bases between. CDR3 protein: CASSFSETGDTEAFF. The CDR3 DNA is TGTGCCAGCAGTTTCTCGGAGACGGGGGACACTGAAGCTTTCTTT.

This clonotype showed up many times. This chain links TRBV11-1 with TRBJ1-5, with 9 bases aligning to TRBD1. Trimming at V came to 5 bases and at J to 1 base, leaving 6 bases not matched to a gene. CDR3 size: 16 residues. Germline CDR1 SGHAT, CDR2 FQDESV (reference sequence). The CDR3 reads CASSRWTGASNQPQHF. The CDR3 DNA is TGTGCCAGCAGCCGTTGGACAGGGGCGAGCAATCAGCCCCAGCATTTT.

There are a few counts of this clonotype. This chain connects TRBV28 to TRBJ1-3; TRBD1 is a possible D gene (6 bases). CDR3 length: 18 amino acids. Trimming pared 3 bases from V and 4 bases from J, leaving 22 bases between. CDR1 is MDHEN, CDR2 SYDVKM, per germline. The CDR3 sequence: CASSFPTPPEGDGNTIYF. The CDR3 DNA reads TGTGCCAGCAGTTTCCCCACCCCACCTGAGGGGGACGGAAACACCATATATTTT.

This clonotype has a count of ten or more. The rearrangement uses TRBV28 and TRBJ2-7; TRBD2 matches 14 bases. The CDR3 length is 15 residues. Germline assignment: CDR1 MDHEN and CDR2 SYDVKM. The V and J ends lost 8 bases and 6 bases, in that order; junction bases with no gene match: 9. Written as DNA, the CDR3 is TGTGCCAGCCGACCGGGACTAGCGGGAGTAGTCGAGCAGTACTTC. This sequence encodes CASRPGLAGVVEQYF.

This clonotype was recorded at least ten times. This chain connects TRBV19 to TRBJ2-2; D uncertain. V was shortened by 1 base and J by 0 bases, with 12 bases between the two germline ends. Germline CDR1 and CDR2: LNHDA and SQIVND (reference sequence). The CDR3 covers 17 residues. The CDR3 DNA reads as TGTGCCAGTAGTATAGGGATGAAAGGGTCGAACACCGGGGAGCTGTTTTTT. This gives the protein CASSIGMKGSNTGELFF.